This TCR beta chain comes out of a study of blood T cell repertoires in COVID-19. This CDR3 comprises 15 residues. Germline V gene data show CDR1 as LGHNA and CDR2 as YNFKEQ. Trimming cost V 0 bases and J 3 bases; bases outside gene matches: 1. Using immunoSEQ multiplex PCR, the repertoire was profiled, and TCRdb retains in-frame clones only, with some absent. The sample has about 330,000 clones, about 90% seen once. The chain has TRBV4-2 and TRBJ2-5; 10 bases are shared with TRBD2. Sequencing was carried out using PBMCs or T cells enriched from blood (not recorded which). This receptor was obtained from a woman younger than 45 who had recovered from COVID-19. CDR3 protein: CASSQELAGEETQYF. CDR3 in DNA: TGTGCCAGCAGCCAAGAGCTAGCGGGGGAAGAGACCCAGTACTTC.